The text below deals with one T cell receptor (beta chain). Its target is unknown. These data are taken from a study of cytomegalovirus exposure and HLA in healthy donors. It was the roughly 110-subject validation cohort, separate from the roughly 700-subject first cohort, to which the donors belonged. Study-level findings and limits: According to the study, around 150 TCR beta chains were cytomegalovirus-associated. In vitro checks showed that a few CMV-associated chains really do target CMV antigens.

Clones were read by immunoSEQ multiplex PCR, and TCRdb kept only the in-frame ones, dropping some. The sample has some 140,000 clones, approximately 82% seen once. Trimming took off 3 bases at V and 0 bases at J, with 4 bases between the two ends. The CDR3 extends over 12 amino acids. Germline V lookup: CDR1 SQVTM, CDR2 ANQGSEA. Sequences were obtained from PBMCs. This clonotype was obtained from a man aged 30 to 45 in good health and CMV-seropositive. V gene TRBV29-1 combines with J gene TRBJ2-3; D is uncertain. CDR3 loop: CSVDPSTDTQYF. The CDR3 DNA reads as TGCAGCGTTGACCCAAGCACAGATACGCAGTATTTT.